This T cell receptor (beta chain) was sequenced for a study of tissue T cells after allogeneic stem cell transplantation. Libraries were prepared by immunoSEQ multiplex PCR; TCRdb keeps only in-frame clonotypes and omits some of them. The data show more than 6,500 clones, 56% seen once. The CDR3 is made up of 12 amino acids. With V trimmed by 5 bases and J by 4 bases, 2 bases remained unmatched. CDR1 is SGHVS, CDR2 FQNEAQ, per germline. This sequence was found in a female donor over 55 with lung cancer. This sample comprised duodenum tissue, obtained at autopsy. This chain connects TRBV7-8 to TRBJ2-7; 7 nucleotides match TRBD1. The CDR3 DNA reads TGTGCCAGCAGCCGGACAGGTTACGAGCAGTACTTC. It codes for CASSRTGYEQYF.